The clone carrying this T cell receptor beta chain occurred a few times. What it recognizes is unknown. Sample treatment: approximately 9-day PBMC culture with coronavirus spike peptide pools or control peptides (ViraFEST assay). The Oncomine TCR Beta short-read assay generated sequence data from the DNA of cultured CD4+ T cells. MiXCR, run by TCRdb on the PCR reads, gives a single entry per CDR3 protein. The data contain around 20,000 distinct CDR3 sequences, 53% of them singletons. The data derive from a study of vaccination and CD4 T cells after COVID-19. On the study more broadly: The authors used overlapping spike peptides from SARS-CoV-2, HCoV-NL63, HCoV-OC43 and HCoV-229E to stimulate cells.

This CDR3 has 17 residues. Germline CDR1 reads SEHNR; CDR2 reads FQNEAQ (reference sequence). V was clipped by 4 bases and J by 2 bases; unmatched bases: 7. This sequence joins TRBV7-9 and TRBJ1-5; 11 nucleotides agree with TRBD1. This TCR derives from a human donor who had recovered from COVID-19. The sequenced sample was CD4+ T cells from blood, cultured in vitro, obtained before SARS-CoV-2 vaccination. The CDR3 here is CASSSMDRGPGNQPQHF. The CDR3 DNA is TGTGCCAGCAGCTCGATGGACAGGGGGCCGGGCAATCAGCCCCAGCATTTT.